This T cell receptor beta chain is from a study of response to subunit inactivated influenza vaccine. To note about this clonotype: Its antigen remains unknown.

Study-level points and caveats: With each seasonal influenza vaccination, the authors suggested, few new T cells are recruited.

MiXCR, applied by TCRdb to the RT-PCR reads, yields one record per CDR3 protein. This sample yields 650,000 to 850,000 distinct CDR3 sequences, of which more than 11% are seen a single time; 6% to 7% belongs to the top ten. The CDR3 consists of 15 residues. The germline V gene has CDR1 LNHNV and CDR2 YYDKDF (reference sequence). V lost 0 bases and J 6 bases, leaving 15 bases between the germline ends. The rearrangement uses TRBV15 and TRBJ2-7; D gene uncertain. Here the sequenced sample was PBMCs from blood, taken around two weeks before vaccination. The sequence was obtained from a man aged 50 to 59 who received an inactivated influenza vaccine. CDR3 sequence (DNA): TGTGCCACCAGCAGAGAAGGGATTAAAAGTGGCGAGCAGTACTTC. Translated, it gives CATSREGIKSGEQYF. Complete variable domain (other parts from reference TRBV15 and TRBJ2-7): DAMVIQNPRYQVTQFGKPVTLSCSQTLNHNVMYWYQQKSSQAPKLLFHYYDKDFNNEADTPDNFQSRRPNTSFCFLDIRSPGLGDTAMYLCATSREGIKSGEQYFGPGTRLTVT.